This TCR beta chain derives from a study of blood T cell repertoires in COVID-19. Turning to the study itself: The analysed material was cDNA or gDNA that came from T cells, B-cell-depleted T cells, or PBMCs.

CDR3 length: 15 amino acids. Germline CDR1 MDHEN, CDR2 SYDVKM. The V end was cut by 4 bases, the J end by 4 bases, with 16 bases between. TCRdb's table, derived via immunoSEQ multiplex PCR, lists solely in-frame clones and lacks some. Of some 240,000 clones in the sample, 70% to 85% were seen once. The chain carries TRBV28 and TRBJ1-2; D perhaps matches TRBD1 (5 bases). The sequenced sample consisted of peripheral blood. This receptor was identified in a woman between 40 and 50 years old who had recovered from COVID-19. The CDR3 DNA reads TGTGCCAGCAGTTCCCCTCCAGGGAACTCCTATGGCTACACCTTC. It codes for CASSSPPGNSYGYTF.